This TCR beta chain was recovered during a study of T cell repertoires in cytomegalovirus infection. At the level of the study: It can be stated that public TCR beta signatures indicated CMV infection as well as a matching HLA type.

Each CDR3 protein gets one entry after TCRdb re-called the reads with MiXCR. The table includes 150,000 or so distinct CDR3 sequences, roughly 6% detected once. This clonotype was seen repeatedly, ten times or more. What it recognizes is unknown. Overall study results and limits: The response measured ex vivo was dominated by TCR beta clonotypes (HLA-C-restricted and CMV-specific).

From germline, CDR1 is LNHDA and CDR2 SQIVND (reference sequence). This CDR3 contains 14 residues. Trimming removed 7 bases at V and 8 bases at J, with 20 bases between. Material for sequencing was PBMCs. This sequence joins TRBV19 and TRBJ1-2, with D perhaps TRBD1 (6 bases). The sequence was obtained from a human donor in good health (CMV status not recorded). Some clones in this sample may be carry-over from other donors' samples. DNA of the CDR3: TGTGCCAGTACCCCCATCGACAGGACGGGCGGCTACACCTTC. This translates into CASTPIDRTGGYTF.